These 30 T cell receptor beta chains originate from one sample sequenced in a study of blood T cell repertoires in COVID-19. Sequencing was performed with immunoSEQ multiplex PCR; in TCRdb, only in-frame clones are kept and a portion is missing. Among 200,000 to 250,000 clones listed, around nine tenths were seen once. The sequencing input was PBMCs or T cells enriched from blood (not recorded which). The receptor set was obtained from a woman between 45 and 60 years old who had recovered from COVID-19.

The rearrangement links TRBV19 to TRBJ2-7; tentative D call: TRBD2 (6 bases). Germline CDR1 reads LNHDA; CDR2 reads SQIVND (reference sequence). The length of the CDR3 is 11 residues. The V gene lost 6 bases and the J gene lost 3 bases, with 6 bases spanning the gap. CDR3 protein: CASRGGYEQYF. CDR3 bases: TGTGCCAGTAGGGGGGGCTACGAGCAGTACTTC.

This chain links TRBV28 with TRBJ1-1, with D maybe TRBD1 (6 bases). The germline V and J ends were trimmed by 5 bases and 1 base, with 17 bases remaining between them. The CDR3 consists of 16 residues. Germline values: CDR1 MDHEN, CDR2 SYDVKM. The CDR3 spells CASSILAGVGNTEAFF. In DNA form, the CDR3 reads TGTGCCAGCAGTATCCTCGCAGGGGTGGGGAACACTGAAGCTTTCTTT.

This clone showed up just a few times. The rearrangement uses TRBV7-2 and TRBJ2-6; the D is unclear. The V gene lost 5 bases and the J gene lost 4 bases, with 12 bases spanning the gap. The CDR3 sequence is 15 residues long. Per the germline V gene, CDR1 is SGHTA and CDR2 is FQGNSA. The chain's CDR3 is CASSPRFEGANVLTF. The CDR3 DNA reads as TGTGCCAGCAGCCCCCGTTTTGAGGGGGCCAACGTCCTGACTTTC.

The rearrangement links TRBV27 to TRBJ2-7, with D perhaps TRBD2 (5 bases). CDR3 length: 14 residues. Germline V gene data show CDR1 as MNHEY and CDR2 as SMNVEV (reference sequence). V was cut by 6 bases and J by 3 bases, with 15 bases left in between. This CDR3 is CASREASDGYEQYF. In nucleotides, the CDR3 is TGTGCCAGCAGGGAGGCAAGTGATGGCTACGAGCAGTACTTC.

The V gene is TRBV27, the J gene TRBJ2-3; TRBD2 matches 8 bases. The V and J ends lost 6 bases and 0 bases, in that order; junction bases with no gene match: 8. The CDR3 extends over 16 amino acids. Germline lookup yields CDR1 MNHEY and CDR2 SMNVEV (reference sequence). For the CDR3, the DNA is TGTGCCAGCAGCCCTCGGGGGGGCCTCAGCACAGATACGCAGTATTTT. As protein: CASSPRGGLSTDTQYF.

The chain is built from TRBV29-1 and TRBJ1-4; D uncertain. V lost 5 bases and J lost 6, with 10 bases in between. This CDR3 is built from 12 residues. In germline, CDR1 is SQVTM, CDR2 ANQGSEA. This CDR3 is CSVSFPDEKLFF. CDR3 coding DNA: TGCAGCGTTAGTTTCCCGGATGAAAAACTGTTTTTT.

This clone appeared a few times. This rearrangement joins TRBV2 to TRBJ1-2; D might be TRBD1 (5 bases). Germline CDR1 and CDR2: SNHLY and FYNNEI. The CDR3 contains 14 residues. V lost 3 bases, J lost 4 bases, and 12 bases lay in between. Here the CDR3 reads CASSDRASPYGYTF. As DNA, the CDR3 is TGTGCCAGCAGTGACAGGGCTTCTCCCTATGGCTACACCTTC.

Note on this clone: Distinct nucleotide sequences in the sample also encode this CDR3. The chain couples TRBV18 to TRBJ2-2; 7 nucleotides agree with TRBD2. J gave up 1 base and V 0 bases, and 2 bases lay outside the gene matches. This CDR3 spans 16 amino acids. CDR1 is KGHSH, CDR2 LQKENI, per germline. The CDR3 spells CASSPPGRENTGELFF. CDR3 DNA sequence: TGTGCCAGCTCACCACCTGGGAGGGAGAACACCGGGGAGCTGTTTTTT.

The rearrangement links TRBV27 to TRBJ2-2, with D possibly matching TRBD2 (6 bases). The CDR3 is made up of 11 amino acids. V dropped 8 bases and J dropped 7 bases, with 8 bases sitting between them. Per germline, CDR1 MNHEY and CDR2 SMNVEV (reference sequence). The CDR3 protein is CASYGSGELFF. In DNA, the CDR3 is TGTGCCAGCTACGGGAGCGGGGAGCTGTTTTTT.

This clone was counted once. This sample also contains other DNA sequences that code for the same CDR3. V and J are TRBV5-1 and TRBJ2-1; perhaps TRBD1 as D (6 bases). V shed 4 bases and J shed 7 bases, with 9 bases lying between them. This CDR3 comprises 12 residues. Looked up from germline, CDR1 is SGHRS and CDR2 is YFSETQ. CDR3 region: CASSSQGNEQFF. The DNA for the CDR3 is TGCGCCAGCAGCAGTCAGGGGAATGAGCAGTTCTTC.

V and J are TRBV4-2 and TRBJ2-3; TRBD2 matches at 12 bases. This CDR3 contains 16 residues. The ends lost 1 base at V and 4 bases at J; junction bases unmatched: 3. CDR1 and CDR2 (germline): LGHNA, YNFKEQ. The DNA of the CDR3 is TGTGCCAGCAGCCAAGTGACTAGCGGGAGAGCAGATACGCAGTATTTT. Protein sequence: CASSQVTSGRADTQYF.

The chain has TRBV28 and TRBJ1-2; 7 bases fit TRBD1. Germline lookup yields CDR1 MDHEN and CDR2 SYDVKM. The CDR3 is made up of 13 amino acids. V lost 5 bases, J lost 6 bases, and 6 bases stayed unmatched. This chain's CDR3 is CASSENTGDGYTF. The CDR3 DNA sequence: TGTGCCAGCAGTGAAAATACAGGGGATGGCTACACCTTC.

The chain employs TRBV2 and TRBJ2-2, with D tentatively TRBD2 (6 bases). This CDR3 contains 15 residues. The germline V gene encodes CDR1 SNHLY and CDR2 FYNNEI. With 0 bases removed from V and 6 bases from J, the gap between germline ends came to 11 bases. Here the CDR3 DNA reads TGTGCCAGCAGTGAAGCGCTTCTAGCGCCCGGGGAGCTGTTTTTT. Protein: CASSEALLAPGELFF.

The chain employs TRBV9 and TRBJ2-3; D perhaps matches TRBD2 (5 bases). Germline CDR1 and CDR2: SGDLS and YYNGEE. The CDR3 has 15 amino acids. V was clipped by 5 bases and J by 0 bases, with 13 bases between them. The chain's CDR3 is CASSRLAASTDTQYF. The CDR3 DNA sequence: TGTGCCAGCAGTCGGCTAGCAGCTAGCACAGATACGCAGTATTTT.

The chain recombines TRBV7-3 with TRBJ1-1, with D possibly being TRBD1 (5 bases). The CDR3 has 15 amino acids. Per germline, CDR1 SGHTA and CDR2 FQGTGA. The ends were cut back, 0 bases at V and 3 bases at J, with 11 bases in the middle. The CDR3 sequence is CASSLTQAGDTEAFF. The CDR3 nucleotides are TGTGCCAGCAGCTTAACACAGGCGGGGGACACTGAAGCTTTCTTT.

Only one count was recorded for this clone. The chain uses TRBV27 and TRBJ2-2; 10 bases match TRBD2. The trim removed 6 bases at V and 5 bases at J, leaving 12 bases unmatched. CDR1 MNHEY and CDR2 SMNVEV come from the germline V gene (reference sequence). CDR3 length: 17 amino acids. CDR3 nucleotide sequence: TGTGCCAGCAGCCCCCTAGCGGGAGTTCGGAATACCGGGGAGCTGTTTTTT. Translated, it gives CASSPLAGVRNTGELFF.

In its sample, this clone was seen once. The V and J genes are TRBV7-9 and TRBJ1-2, with TRBD1 identical over 7 bases. Germline assignment: CDR1 SEHNR and CDR2 FQNEAQ (reference sequence). V shed 4 bases and J 5 bases; nucleotides not matched to a gene: 4. The CDR3 has 13 residues. CDR3 DNA: TGTGCCAGCAGCTCGGGACAGTTATATGGCTACACCTTC. This encodes CASSSGQLYGYTF.

This clone came up a few times. The gene calls are TRBV11-2 and TRBJ1-6; TRBD1 aligns across 9 bases. This CDR3 spans 15 amino acids. Trimming took 5 bases from V and 9 from J; bases not matched to a gene: 8. Germline CDR1 reads SGHAT; CDR2 reads FQNNGV. The CDR3 DNA is TGTGCCAGCAGCGCTCCCGGGACAGGGCCTTCACCCCTCCACTTT. This sequence encodes CASSAPGTGPSPLHF.

J is TRBJ2-1 and V is TRBV4-3, with D uncertain. The V end lost 0 bases, the J end lost 1 base, and 7 bases lay between the germline ends. The length of the CDR3 is 15 residues. Germline CDR1 reads LGHNA; CDR2 reads YSLEER. In nucleotides, the CDR3 is TGCGCCAGCAGCCAAGAAAGTACTTCCTACAATGAGCAGTTCTTC. Translation: CASSQESTSYNEQFF.

The chain is built from TRBV2 and TRBJ2-1; D is unclear. Germline loops: CDR1 SNHLY, CDR2 FYNNEI. Deletions cut 3 bases from V and 5 bases from J, with 8 bases between. The CDR3 extends over 13 amino acids. Here the CDR3 DNA reads TGTGCCAGCAGTGACACCGGTCACAATGAGCAGTTCTTC. This encodes CASSDTGHNEQFF.

The sample holds a few counts of this clone. The chain carries TRBV2 and TRBJ1-5; possibly TRBD1 for D (6 bases). The CDR3 is 13 residues long. Germline assignment: CDR1 SNHLY and CDR2 FYNNEI. The ends were cut back, 6 bases at V and 3 bases at J, with 9 bases in the middle. CDR3 DNA sequence: TGTGCCAGCAGAAGGACAGTCAATCAGCCCCAGCATTTT. Protein: CASRRTVNQPQHF.

J is TRBJ1-2 and V is TRBV3-1 (or the pseudogene TRBV3-2); D might be TRBD1 (5 bases). Germline loops: CDR1 LGHDT, CDR2 YNNKEL (reference sequence). Trimming took off 6 bases at V and 7 bases at J, with 12 bases between the two ends. The length of the CDR3 is 12 residues. This CDR3 is CASSPREGGYTF. The CDR3 nucleotides read TGTGCCAGCAGTCCCAGGGAGGGTGGCTACACCTTC.

The chain uses TRBV30 and TRBJ2-1, with 11 bases identical to TRBD2. CDR1 GTSNPN and CDR2 SVGIG come from the germline V gene (reference sequence). CDR3 length: 18 amino acids. V trimming: 5 bases; J trimming: 0 bases; junction bases outside the gene matches: 12. CDR3 amino acids: CAWDRSRTSGYSYNEQFF. The CDR3 DNA is TGTGCCTGGGACCGCTCTCGGACTAGCGGGTACTCCTACAATGAGCAGTTCTTC. The full variable domain, rest sourced from reference TRBV30 and TRBJ2-1, is SQTIHQWPATLVQPVGSPLSLECTVEGTSNPNLYWYRQAAGRGLQLLFYSVGIGQISSEVPQNLSASRPQDRQFILSSKKLLLSDSGFYLCAWDRSRTSGYSYNEQFFGPGTRLTVL.

The chain employs TRBV28 and TRBJ1-2, with D possibly matching TRBD1 (6 bases). V was trimmed by 6 bases and J by 2 bases, leaving 19 bases between them. Germline CDR1 and CDR2: MDHEN and SYDVKM. The CDR3 is 16 residues long. For the CDR3, the DNA is TGTGCCAGCAGCTCTAGGGGACACGGGGGGAACTATGGCTACACCTTC. This encodes CASSSRGHGGNYGYTF.

The chain has TRBV19 and TRBJ1-4; possible D gene TRBD1, 6 bases. Germline values: CDR1 LNHDA, CDR2 SQIVND (reference sequence). The CDR3 covers 15 residues. The ends were cut back, 6 bases at V and 0 bases at J, with 11 bases in the middle. CDR3 in DNA: TGTGCCAGTAGACTTACAGGGTCAACTAATGAAAAACTGTTTTTT. Translating it yields CASRLTGSTNEKLFF.

This clone was detected only once. The chain links TRBV3-1 (or the pseudogene TRBV3-2) to TRBJ1-5; the match to TRBD1 covers 9 bases. Germline V gene data show CDR1 as LGHDT and CDR2 as YNNKEL (reference sequence). The CDR3 consists of 16 residues. The J segment lost 8 bases and the V segment lost 1 base, leaving 9 bases of the junction unmatched. The CDR3 DNA reads TGTGCCAGCAGCCAAGGGGCCGGGACAGGGTCTAAGCCCCAGCATTTT. This encodes CASSQGAGTGSKPQHF.

The chain has TRBV19 and TRBJ2-1, with 9 bases lining up with TRBD2. This CDR3 has 15 residues. J gave up 5 bases and V 7 bases, and 9 bases lay outside the gene matches. Germline CDR1 is LNHDA and CDR2 is SQIVND (reference sequence). The CDR3 DNA is TGTGCCAGTACCCGGGCGGGAGGGTTGAACAATGAGCAGTTCTTC. This sequence encodes CASTRAGGLNNEQFF.

This chain joins TRBV19 and TRBJ2-3; D gene unclear. Germline CDR1 and CDR2: LNHDA and SQIVND (reference sequence). The CDR3 extends over 13 amino acids. V shed 6 bases and J shed 1 base, with 8 bases lying between them. CDR3 loop: CASRDKGTDTQYF. Here the CDR3 DNA reads TGTGCCAGTAGAGACAAAGGCACAGATACGCAGTATTTT.

This chain links TRBV24-1 with TRBJ2-3, with 9 bases aligning to TRBD1. Per germline, CDR1 KGHDR and CDR2 SFDVKD. The J segment lost 4 bases and the V segment lost 7 bases, leaving 5 bases of the junction unmatched. CDR3 length equals 14 residues. The CDR3 bases are TGTGCCACCAGCCGGGACAGGGCAGCAGATACGCAGTATTTT. It yields the protein CATSRDRAADTQYF.

This chain uses TRBV5-6 with TRBJ1-1; D not certain. CDR1 and CDR2 (germline): SGHDT, YYEEEE. There are 12 residues in the CDR3. The V and J ends lost 4 bases and 7 bases respectively, with 11 bases between them. CDR3 protein: CASSTYSSEAFF. CDR3 sequence (DNA): TGTGCCAGCAGCACGTACAGCAGTGAAGCTTTCTTT.